This T cell receptor (beta chain) originates from a study of T cells after yellow fever vaccination. CDR1 is MGHRA and CDR2 is YSYEKL in the germline V gene. The CDR3 is 16 amino acids. The V gene lost 3 bases and the J gene lost 2 bases, with 16 bases spanning the gap. TCRdb itself ran the 5' RACE reads through MiXCR, one entry per CDR3 protein. The sample shows some 99,000 distinct CDR3 sequences, under 6.5% of them seen only once. The sample in question was CD8+ T cells sorted from PBMCs, obtained 10 days after the yellow fever booster vaccination. This chain joins TRBV4-1 and TRBJ1-2; a possible D gene is TRBD1 (6 bases). The sequence was collected from a man aged 18 to 29 who received the YFV17D yellow fever vaccine. The CDR3 nucleotides read TGCGCCAGCAGCCATCGTACAGGGAACGCCAACTATGGCTACACCTTC. Translation gives CASSHRTGNANYGYTF.